This T cell receptor (beta chain) was identified during a study of cytomegalovirus exposure and HLA in healthy donors. The study's findings and limits: Within a later analysis, the majority of CMV-associated TCR beta chains appeared HLA-restricted. Reported results showed that the classifier diagnosed cytomegalovirus status with high specificity and sensitivity. Cytomegalovirus association was listed for approximately 160 TCR beta chains.

Germline V lookup: CDR1 SGDLS, CDR2 YYNGEE. This CDR3 comprises 16 residues. The V and J ends lost 1 base and 0 bases respectively, with 11 bases between them. Use of 60 Vbeta and 13 Jbeta primers characterized the PCR. Sequencing used immunoSEQ multiplex PCR; TCRdb keeps in-frame clones, though not all of them. The table records some 200,000 clones, 8.5% to 10% of them present only once. The sample holds a few counts of this clone. Its cognate antigen is unknown. This sequence originates from a woman in her twenties or thirties in good health and CMV-seropositive. The rearrangement links TRBV9 to TRBJ2-1; D remains unclear. Sequences were obtained from PBMCs. The CDR3 sequence: CASSVLGQPSYNEQFF. The CDR3 DNA follows: TGTGCCAGCAGCGTACTTGGGCAGCCCTCCTACAATGAGCAGTTCTTC.